This T cell receptor beta chain was retrieved from a study of blood T cell repertoires in COVID-19. Per the study methods: Using reference gene primer amplification, nucleated cell counts were estimated. Measured with immunoSEQ multiplex PCR; TCRdb has only the in-frame clones, and not every one. For V, J and clone size, that table is used; D and trimming come from the DNA. Of about 400,000 clones in the sample, about nine tenths were seen once. This CDR3 is built from 15 residues. Per germline, CDR1 KGHDR and CDR2 SFDVKD. V was pared by 3 bases and J by 0 bases, with 4 bases of the junction left unmatched. The cohort comprised adults aged about 18 to 90 years residing in 20 to 30 US areas. Donors were grouped by their self-reported clinical history. Two negative PCRs, clearance, or symptom resolution characterized the recovered Cohort 3 donors.

Sample: PBMCs or T cells enriched from blood (not recorded which). The receptor was derived from a woman aged 25 to 39 who had recovered from COVID-19. V gene TRBV24-1 combines with J gene TRBJ2-7; TRBD1 matches 7 bases. The chain's CDR3 is CATSDGQAFSYEQYF. CDR3 DNA: TGTGCCACCAGTGATGGACAGGCGTTCTCCTACGAGCAGTACTTC.